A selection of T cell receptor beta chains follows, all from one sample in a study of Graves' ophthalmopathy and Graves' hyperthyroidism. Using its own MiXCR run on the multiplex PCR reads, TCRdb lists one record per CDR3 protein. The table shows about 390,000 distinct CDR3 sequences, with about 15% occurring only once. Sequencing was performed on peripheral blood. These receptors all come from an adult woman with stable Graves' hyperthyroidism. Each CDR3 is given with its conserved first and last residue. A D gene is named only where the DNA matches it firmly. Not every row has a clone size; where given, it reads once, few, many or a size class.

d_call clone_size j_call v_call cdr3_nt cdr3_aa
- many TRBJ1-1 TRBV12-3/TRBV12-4 TGTGCCAGCAGTTTACCATTTGGGGGACGGGACACTGAAGCTTTCTTT CASSLPFGGRDTEAFF
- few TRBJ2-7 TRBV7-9 TGTGCCAGCAGCTTAGGAGGCAGGGGTCGCTACGAGCAGTACTTC CASSLGGRGRYEQYF
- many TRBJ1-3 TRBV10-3 TGTGCCATCAGTGAGTCGCTAGGAAACACCATATATTTT CAISESLGNTIYF
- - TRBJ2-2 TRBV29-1 TGCAGCGTTCGGAGGAGAGGCGACACCGGGGAGCTGTTTTTT CSVRRRGDTGELFF
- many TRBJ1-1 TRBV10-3 TGTGCCATCAGTGAGTCGGGACTCTTGAACACTGAAGCTTTCTTT CAISESGLLNTEAFF
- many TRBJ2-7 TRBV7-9 TGTGCCAGCAGCGAAGGTATATTAAGCTCCTACGAGCAGTACTTC CASSEGILSSYEQYF
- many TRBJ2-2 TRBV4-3 TGCGCCAGCAGCCGCGGGCGAGCGAACACCGGGGAGCTGTTTTTT CASSRGRANTGELFF
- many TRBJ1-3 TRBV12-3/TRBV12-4 TGTGCCAGCAGTCCCGACGTAAGGGCTACGGTTGCCATATATTTT CASSPDVRATVAIYF
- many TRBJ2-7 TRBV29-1 TGCAGCGTTGGCCTTTCCGACAGCAGCGAGCAGTACTTC CSVGLSDSSEQYF
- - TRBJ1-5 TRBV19 TGTGCCAGTAGTTCACAGGTTCAGCAGCCCCAGCATTTT CASSSQVQQPQHF
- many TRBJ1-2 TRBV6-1 TGTGCCAGCAGCACACAAGGGAGCGGTAGTGGCTACACCTTC CASSTQGSGSGYTF
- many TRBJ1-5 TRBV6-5 TGTGCCAGCAGCCTCAGGGAGTTAAATCAGCCCCAGCATTTT CASSLRELNQPQHF
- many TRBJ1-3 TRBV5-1 TGCGCCAGCAGCTTGGACAGCTCTGGAAACACCATATATTTT CASSLDSSGNTIYF
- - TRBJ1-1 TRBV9 TGTGCCAGCAGCGGAAACAGGATCACTGAAGCTTTCTTT CASSGNRITEAFF
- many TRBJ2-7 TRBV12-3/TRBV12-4 TGTGCCAGCAGTTTTTTGGTGTGGGCGGGATCCTACGAGCAGTACTTC CASSFLVWAGSYEQYF
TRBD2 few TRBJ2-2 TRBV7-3 TGTGCCAGCAGCTTAAGGCTAGCGGGAGCCAACTGGGGCACCGGGGAGCTGTTTTTT CASSLRLAGANWGTGELFF